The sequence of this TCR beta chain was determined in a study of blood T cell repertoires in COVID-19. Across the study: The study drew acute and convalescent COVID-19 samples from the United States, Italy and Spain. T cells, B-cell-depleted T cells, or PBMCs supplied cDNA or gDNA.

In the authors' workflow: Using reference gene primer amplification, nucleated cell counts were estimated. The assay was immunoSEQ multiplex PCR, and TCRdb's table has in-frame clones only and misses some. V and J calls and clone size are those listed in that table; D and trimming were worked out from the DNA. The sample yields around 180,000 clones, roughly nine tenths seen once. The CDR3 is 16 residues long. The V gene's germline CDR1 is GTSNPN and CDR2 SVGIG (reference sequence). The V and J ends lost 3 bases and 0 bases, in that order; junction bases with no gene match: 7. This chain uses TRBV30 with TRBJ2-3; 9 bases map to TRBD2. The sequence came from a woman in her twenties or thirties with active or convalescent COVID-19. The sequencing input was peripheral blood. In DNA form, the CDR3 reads TGTGCCTGGAGGCCAGGACTAGCGAGAAGCACAGATACGCAGTATTTT. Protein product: CAWRPGLARSTDTQYF.